This TCR beta chain is drawn from a study of beta chain features in type 1 diabetes. Findings and caveats of the study: Moderately but significantly shorter TCRB CDR3s were found in Type 1 diabetes patients in all four CD4+ subsets. Still unanswered here is whether HLA type influences TCRB rearrangement.

Concerning this clone itself: Its antigen is currently unknown. The identical CDR3 is also encoded by other nucleotide sequences in the sample.

Reverse transcribing all isolated RNA meant expressed TCRB transcripts were sequenced. The protocol was immunoSEQ multiplex PCR, while the TCRdb copy is restricted to in-frame clones and leaves out a portion. The sample has 300,000 to 350,000 clones; around a fifth are singletons. This CDR3 has 13 amino acids. CDR1 SGHTA and CDR2 FQGNSA come from the germline V gene. Trimming cost V 4 bases and J 4 bases; bases outside gene matches: 3. Material for sequencing was naive CD4+ T cells from blood. J is TRBJ1-1 and V is TRBV7-2, with 7 nucleotides matching TRBD1. The clonotype was recovered from a woman under 30 in good health. CDR3 sequence: CASSSTGFTEAFF. DNA of the CDR3: TGTGCCAGCAGCTCGACAGGGTTCACTGAAGCTTTCTTT.